The 16 T cell receptor beta chains given below trace back to one sample, sequenced in a study of blood T cell repertoires in COVID-19. Profiling relied on immunoSEQ multiplex PCR, and the TCRdb table lists in-frame clones only, not all of them. The sample has over 350,000 clones, 75% to 90% seen once. Source material: peripheral blood. The receptors come from a young woman with active or convalescent COVID-19.

Of note for this clone: The same CDR3 also results from other DNA sequences found in this sample. V and J are TRBV4-1 and TRBJ1-5; 9 nucleotides line up with TRBD1. Trimming took 1 base from V and 6 from J; bases not matched to a gene: 1. Germline lookup yields CDR1 MGHRA and CDR2 YSYEKL. The CDR3 has 14 amino acids. CDR3 sequence reads: CASSQGQGGQPQHF. CDR3 coding DNA: TGCGCCAGCAGCCAAGGACAGGGGGGTCAGCCCCAGCATTTT.

CDR3 sequence: CAWSSLRRQLGNTIYF. CDR3 DNA: TGTGCCTGGAGCTCCCTCCGTAGACAGCTTGGAAACACCATATATTTT. The gene calls are TRBV30 and TRBJ1-3; the D gene is possibly TRBD1 (5 bases). The CDR3 runs to 16 residues. From germline, CDR1 is GTSNPN and CDR2 SVGIG (reference sequence). V lost 3 bases to trimming and J lost 3 bases, with 18 bases between them. Variable domain in full (rest from reference TRBV30 and TRBJ1-3): SQTIHQWPATLVQPVGSPLSLECTVEGTSNPNLYWYRQAAGRGLQLLFYSVGIGQISSEVPQNLSASRPQDRQFILSSKKLLLSDSGFYLCAWSSLRRQLGNTIYFGEGSWLTVV.

The chain carries TRBV5-4 and TRBJ2-7; possible D gene TRBD2, 7 bases. Germline V gene data show CDR1 as SGHNT and CDR2 as YYREEE (reference sequence). CDR3 length equals 15 residues. V dropped 4 bases and J dropped 4 bases, with 18 bases sitting between them. The CDR3 region is CASSGRGGQFYEQYF. Written as DNA, the CDR3 is TGTGCCAGCAGCGGGAGGGGGGGGCAGTTTTACGAGCAGTACTTC. The whole variable domain, remainder taken from reference TRBV5-4 and TRBJ2-7, is ETGVTQSPTHLIKTRGQQVTLRCSSQSGHNTVSWYQQALGQGPQFIFQYYREEENGRGNFPPRFSGLQFPNYSSELNVNALELDDSALYLCASSGRGGQFYEQYFGPGTRLTVT.

This clone showed up just a few times. The chain joins TRBV7-2 to TRBJ1-1, with 7 bases lining up with TRBD1. This CDR3 is 14 amino acids long. The V segment lost 8 bases and the J segment 0 bases; nucleotides outside the gene matches: 6. Germline V gene data show CDR1 as SGHTA and CDR2 as FQGNSA. This CDR3 is CASRHDRVNTEAFF. CDR3 nucleotide sequence: TGTGCCAGCCGACATGACAGGGTGAACACTGAAGCTTTCTTT.

The chain joins TRBV5-1 to TRBJ2-7; 10 bases fit TRBD1. J gave up 2 bases and V 4 bases, and 9 bases lay outside the gene matches. The CDR3 runs to 16 residues. Germline V CDR1 and CDR2: SGHRS, YFSETQ. The CDR3 protein is CASSRLQGTGAYEQYF. DNA for the CDR3: TGCGCCAGCAGCCGATTGCAGGGGACAGGGGCCTACGAGCAGTACTTC.

J is TRBJ2-1 and V is TRBV7-9, with D perhaps matching TRBD2 (5 bases). The CDR3 runs 15 residues. Germline V gene data show CDR1 as SEHNR and CDR2 as FQNEAQ (reference sequence). Trimming pared 5 bases from V and 0 bases from J, leaving 11 bases between. In nucleotides, the CDR3 is TGTGCCAGCAGCGAAACTAGTTACTCCTACAATGAGCAGTTCTTC. Its protein is CASSETSYSYNEQFF.

The chain combines TRBV18 with TRBJ2-1; perhaps TRBD2 as D (5 bases). CDR3 length: 12 residues. In germline, CDR1 is KGHSH, CDR2 LQKENI. With 3 bases removed from V and 9 bases from J, the gap between germline ends came to 9 bases. CDR3 bases: TGTGCCAGCTCACCTCGGGAAGGTGAGCAGTTCTTC. As protein: CASSPREGEQFF.

This chain uses TRBV28 with TRBJ1-2, with 9 bases lining up with TRBD1. The CDR3 has 18 amino acids. J gave up 4 bases and V 2 bases, and 14 bases lay outside the gene matches. Germline V lookup: CDR1 MDHEN, CDR2 SYDVKM. As DNA, the CDR3 is TGTGCCAGCAGTTTACCCGTTTGGAACAGGGGGCCGAGCTATGGCTACACCTTC. The encoded protein is CASSLPVWNRGPSYGYTF.

The chain carries TRBV29-1 and TRBJ1-2; D gene ambiguous. Germline CDR1 reads SQVTM; CDR2 reads ANQGSEA. The CDR3 has 12 residues. V lost 4 bases to trimming and J lost 4 bases, with 10 bases between them. The CDR3 protein is CSVAVGSYGYTF. For the CDR3, the DNA is TGCAGCGTTGCGGTGGGCTCCTATGGCTACACCTTC.

The chain joins TRBV7-9 to TRBJ2-5; weak D call: TRBD2 (5 bases). Trimming left V 5 bases short and J 0 bases short, with 13 bases between. The CDR3 has 15 residues. Germline V lookup: CDR1 SEHNR, CDR2 FQNEAQ (reference sequence). CDR3 in DNA: TGTGCCAGCAGCCACTTCCAGGACTACCAAGAGACCCAGTACTTC. Translated, it gives CASSHFQDYQETQYF.

This sequence joins TRBV6-1 and TRBJ1-4; 7 bases are shared with TRBD1. Germline V gene lookup returns CDR1 MNHNS and CDR2 SASEGT. The CDR3 has 15 residues. V lost 3 bases, J lost 8 bases, and 9 bases stayed unmatched. The DNA for the CDR3 is TGTGCCAGCAGTGACCGGACAGGTGGTGGAGAAAAACTGTTTTTT. Protein sequence: CASSDRTGGGEKLFF.

The chain carries TRBV5-1 and TRBJ1-4; D is undetermined. CDR3 size: 14 residues. V lost 1 base and J lost 4, with 8 bases in between. CDR1 is SGHRS and CDR2 is YFSETQ in the germline V gene. In DNA, the CDR3 is TGCGCCAGCAGCTTGTTTCCGGGTAATGAAAAACTGTTTTTT. It specifies CASSLFPGNEKLFF.

The V and J genes are TRBV27 and TRBJ2-1; 7 nucleotides agree with TRBD2. V gave up 3 bases and J gave up 10 bases; unmatched junction bases: 12. The CDR3 is 15 amino acids. Germline CDR1 MNHEY, CDR2 SMNVEV (reference sequence). CDR3 nucleotides: TGTGCCAGCAGTTTCTCTGCGGGCGGGAGCGGGGAGCAGTTCTTC. This translates into CASSFSAGGSGEQFF.

The rearrangement uses TRBV14 and TRBJ2-1, with D possibly being TRBD2 (6 bases). V dropped 4 bases and J dropped 3 bases, with 22 bases sitting between them. Germline-derived CDR1 and CDR2 are SGHDN and FVKESK. The length of the CDR3 is 18 residues. The CDR3 loop reads CASSPPLVAGTIYNEQFF. The CDR3 nucleotides read TGTGCCAGCAGCCCGCCACTAGTGGCGGGAACGATCTACAATGAGCAGTTCTTC.

CDR3 in amino acids: CASSSVLAKNIQYF. The CDR3, as DNA: TGTGCCAGCAGCTCCGTCTTAGCCAAAAACATTCAGTACTTC. The chain couples TRBV5-4 to TRBJ2-4; D gene uncertain. V was shortened by 3 bases and J by 0 bases, with 7 bases between the two germline ends. In germline, CDR1 is SGHNT, CDR2 YYREEE (reference sequence). This CDR3 region has 14 residues.

The chain combines TRBV18 with TRBJ2-6; D possibly corresponds to TRBD2 (5 bases). The CDR3 has 14 amino acids. The germline V and J ends were trimmed by 4 bases and 4 bases, with 8 bases remaining between them. The V gene's germline CDR1 is KGHSH and CDR2 LQKENI. CDR3: CASSRGSGANVLTF. The CDR3 nucleotides are TGTGCCAGCTCACGAGGGTCCGGGGCCAACGTCCTGACTTTC.